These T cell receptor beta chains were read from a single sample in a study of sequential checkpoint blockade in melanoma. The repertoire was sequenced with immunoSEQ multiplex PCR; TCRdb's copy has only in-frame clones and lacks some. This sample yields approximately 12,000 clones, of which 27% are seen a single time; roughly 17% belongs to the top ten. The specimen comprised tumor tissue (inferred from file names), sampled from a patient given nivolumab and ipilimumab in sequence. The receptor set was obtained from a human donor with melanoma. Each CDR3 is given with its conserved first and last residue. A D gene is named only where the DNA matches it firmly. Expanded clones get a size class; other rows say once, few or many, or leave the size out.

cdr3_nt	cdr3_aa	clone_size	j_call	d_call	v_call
TGTGCCAGCAGTTTCTCATCCAGCTATGGCTACACCTTC	CASSFSSSYGYTF	few	TRBJ1-2	-	TRBV28
TGCGCCAGCAGCCAAGGAAGATTGTATTTCGCGGGACTAGCGATTTACAATGAGCAGTTCTTC	CASSQGRLYFAGLAIYNEQFF	many	TRBJ2-1	-	TRBV1
TGTGCCAGCAGCGCCGATGCCGGGACTCGGTTAGACGAGCAGTACTTC	CASSADAGTRLDEQYF	-	TRBJ2-7	-	TRBV11-3
TGTGCCAGCAGCTCCCGGGGCACCAGGCGGATACAAGAGCAGTTCTTC	CASSSRGTRRIQEQFF	few	TRBJ2-1	-	TRBV7-7
TGTGCCAGCATCCCTCGGGCTGGGAGTACGGAGACCCAGTACTTC	CASIPRAGSTETQYF	medium-sized	TRBJ2-5	-	TRBV11-3
TGTGCCAGCAGTTACCTGGGGGGGATAAACTATGGCTACACCTTC	CASSYLGGINYGYTF	few	TRBJ1-2	-	TRBV6-8
TGTGCCAGCAGCCGAACAGCCGACGGCAGTGAGCAGTTCTTC	CASSRTADGSEQFF	-	TRBJ2-1	-	TRBV2
TGTGCCACCTCTGGACAGGGCGGTGCCGGTCAGCCCCAGCATTTT	CATSGQGGAGQPQHF	-	TRBJ1-5	TRBD1	TRBV2
TGTGCCAGCAGCTTGGCGGGGACAGGGCGTTCCTACGAGCAGTACTTC	CASSLAGTGRSYEQYF	-	TRBJ2-7	TRBD1	TRBV11-3
TGCGCCAGCAGGGGGAGGGGGGTATCGGGAGGCTACACCTTC	CASRGRGVSGGYTF	-	TRBJ1-2	-	TRBV10-2
TGTGCCAGCAGCTTAGAGGCCAGGGGAAGTGAGCAGTTCTTC	CASSLEARGSEQFF	many	TRBJ2-1	-	TRBV11-3
TGTGCCAGCTCACCATCTGAGGGAATCGCCCCAGAGACCCAGTACTTC	CASSPSEGIAPETQYF	-	TRBJ2-5	-	TRBV18
TGCGCCAGCAGCTACATGGGACAGGGTGACACTGAAGCTTTCTTT	CASSYMGQGDTEAFF	-	TRBJ1-1	TRBD1	TRBV5-1
TGTGCCACCAGCAGTACTCCGTCCGCAACTAATGAAAAACTGTTTTTT	CATSSTPSATNEKLFF	few	TRBJ1-4	-	TRBV15
TGTGCCAGCAGTTACTCGGAAAGACAGTTATATAGCAATCAGCCCCAGCATTTT	CASSYSERQLYSNQPQHF	few	TRBJ1-5	-	TRBV6-8
TGCGCCAGCAGCTTACGACAGGCCTACGAGCAGTACTTC	CASSLRQAYEQYF	-	TRBJ2-7	-	TRBV23-1
TGTGCCAGCAGTGAATGGGGAGGAGAGCACGAGCAGTACTTC	CASSEWGGEHEQYF	-	TRBJ2-7	-	TRBV25-1
TGTGCCAGCAGCCAACCCTGGACTAGCGGTGAGCAGTTCTTC	CASSQPWTSGEQFF	medium-sized	TRBJ2-1	TRBD2	TRBV14
TGTGCCAGCAGACACCGGGACAGGGGGTTAGACGGGGAGCTGTTTTTT	CASRHRDRGLDGELFF	few	TRBJ2-2	TRBD1	TRBV6-8
TGTGCCAGCAGGAGGGCGGCAGACAAAAACATTCAGTACTTC	CASRRAADKNIQYF	large	TRBJ2-4	-	TRBV11-3
TGCGCCAGCAGCTCTAGAGTCGGGTATGGCTACACCTTC	CASSSRVGYGYTF	few	TRBJ1-2	-	TRBV4-1
TGTGCCAGCAGCTTCCCAACCCTGGGGGGGACAGATCCCTTCGAATACTTC	CASSFPTLGGTDPFEYF	many	TRBJ2-7	-	TRBV11-3
TGCGCCAGCAGCTTGAGGGTTTTTGTGGGAGGGGGAGGCAATGAGCAGTTCTTC	CASSLRVFVGGGGNEQFF	-	TRBJ2-1	-	TRBV5-1
TGTGCCAGCAGCTTAGTGAACAGGGGAGGCTATGGCTACACCTTC	CASSLVNRGGYGYTF	many	TRBJ1-2	TRBD1	TRBV11-3
TGTGCCAGCAGTTCGAAGGGGGCGCAGGACTATGGCTACACCTTC	CASSSKGAQDYGYTF	-	TRBJ1-2	TRBD1	TRBV28
TGTGCCAGCTCACCGCCGGGGGTCTACAATGAAAAACTGTTTTTT	CASSPPGVYNEKLFF	-	TRBJ1-4	-	TRBV18
TGTGCCAGCAGCTTAAATGGGGGAGTCCAAGAGACCCAGTACTTC	CASSLNGGVQETQYF	-	TRBJ2-5	-	TRBV9
TGTGCCAGCCGCCGGGGATTCTACGAGCAGTACTTC	CASRRGFYEQYF	few	TRBJ2-7	-	TRBV28
TGTGCCAGCGGGGTTGGTCGACCTGGCTACACCTTC	CASGVGRPGYTF	few	TRBJ1-2	-	TRBV12-5
TGTGCCAGCAGCGCGACTAGCCGGAATGAGCAGTTCTTC	CASSATSRNEQFF	-	TRBJ2-1	TRBD2	TRBV9
TGTGCCAGCAGCCCGGGACAGAGCTACGAGCAGTACTTC	CASSPGQSYEQYF	few	TRBJ2-7	TRBD1	TRBV6-8
TGTGCCAGCAGCGCTAACTCCTACGAGCAGTACTTC	CASSANSYEQYF	few	TRBJ2-7	-	TRBV9
TGTGCCAGCAGTTTCTTCCCACTAGGCCGGTTCTTC	CASSFFPLGRFF	once	TRBJ2-1	-	TRBV28
TGTGCCAGCAGTTTAAGGATTTGGGGGACAGGGTCTGGAAACACCATATATTTT	CASSLRIWGTGSGNTIYF	few	TRBJ1-3	TRBD1	TRBV28
TGTGCCAGTAGTCCGTCGTGGGGCCCCGGCGAGCAGTACTTC	CASSPSWGPGEQYF	-	TRBJ2-7	-	TRBV19
TGTGCCAGCAGTTACTCTCCGGGCGTAGATACGCAGTATTTT	CASSYSPGVDTQYF	few	TRBJ2-3	-	TRBV6-8
TGCAGCGTTGTGGACAGGGTGCCCAAAAACATTCAGTACTTC	CSVVDRVPKNIQYF	-	TRBJ2-4	TRBD1	TRBV29-1
TGTGCCAGCAGCACCCGACAGGACACTGAAGCTTTCTTT	CASSTRQDTEAFF	many	TRBJ1-1	-	TRBV7-2
TGTGCCAGCAGCTTGGGGTGGCTTAGCTCTGGGGCCAACGTCCTGACTTTC	CASSLGWLSSGANVLTF	-	TRBJ2-6	-	TRBV11-3
TGTGCCAGCAGTGCGACAGGGTCGGGCGAAAAACTGTTTTTT	CASSATGSGEKLFF	-	TRBJ1-4	-	TRBV21-1
TGTGCCAGCAGCTCCGACAGGGGACGGAATGGCTACACCTTC	CASSSDRGRNGYTF	-	TRBJ1-2	TRBD1	TRBV11-3
TGTGCCAGCAGCTTGGGCCTAGACTCCTACAATGAGCAGTTCTTC	CASSLGLDSYNEQFF	-	TRBJ2-1	-	TRBV11-3
TGTGCCACCAGCAGAGTTGGTGTAGAGTACGAAAAACTGTTTTTT	CATSRVGVEYEKLFF	-	TRBJ1-4	-	TRBV15
TGTGCCAGCAGCCCAACAGGGACTGGAAACACCATATATTTT	CASSPTGTGNTIYF	many	TRBJ1-3	-	TRBV11-3
TGTGCCAGTAGTGTGGGGGTTACTGAATTTTCCTACGAGCAGTACTTC	CASSVGVTEFSYEQYF	-	TRBJ2-7	-	TRBV19
TGTGCCAGCAGCTTCAGGGGAGGCTACAATGAGCAGTTCTTC	CASSFRGGYNEQFF	many	TRBJ2-1	-	TRBV11-3
TGTGCCAGCAGCTTCCTTCCCGGGTCCTACGAGCAGTACTTC	CASSFLPGSYEQYF	many	TRBJ2-7	-	TRBV11-3
TGCGCCAGCAGCTTGGCAACCTCGGGACTAGGCCTCCAAGAGACCCAGTACTTC	CASSLATSGLGLQETQYF	-	TRBJ2-5	TRBD2	TRBV5-1
TGTGCCAGCTCATCCGGACAGGGGGCTTCTGGAAACACCATATATTTT	CASSSGQGASGNTIYF	-	TRBJ1-3	TRBD1	TRBV18
TGTGCCAGCAGCGTGGCCGGGACAGGGAGCAATCAGCCCCAGCATTTT	CASSVAGTGSNQPQHF	many	TRBJ1-5	TRBD1	TRBV11-3
TGTGCCAGCGGACTCCGGCTGACTAGCGCCACCGGGGAGCTGTTTTTT	CASGLRLTSATGELFF	few	TRBJ2-2	TRBD2	TRBV6-8
TGTGCCAGCAGTTTCGGGGGGCAGGGCACTGAAGCTTTCTTT	CASSFGGQGTEAFF	medium-sized	TRBJ1-1	-	TRBV28
TGTGCCAGCAACCCCCGGTCGGGGAAAGATACGCAGTATTTT	CASNPRSGKDTQYF	-	TRBJ2-3	-	TRBV11-3
TGTGCCAGCAGGGAGGCGGGTACAAACATTCAGTACTTC	CASREAGTNIQYF	-	TRBJ2-4	-	TRBV6-8
TGTGCCAGCAGCTTATTCGGGGGACAGGGGTTTCTCAATGAGCAGTTCTTC	CASSLFGGQGFLNEQFF	-	TRBJ2-1	TRBD1	TRBV7-6